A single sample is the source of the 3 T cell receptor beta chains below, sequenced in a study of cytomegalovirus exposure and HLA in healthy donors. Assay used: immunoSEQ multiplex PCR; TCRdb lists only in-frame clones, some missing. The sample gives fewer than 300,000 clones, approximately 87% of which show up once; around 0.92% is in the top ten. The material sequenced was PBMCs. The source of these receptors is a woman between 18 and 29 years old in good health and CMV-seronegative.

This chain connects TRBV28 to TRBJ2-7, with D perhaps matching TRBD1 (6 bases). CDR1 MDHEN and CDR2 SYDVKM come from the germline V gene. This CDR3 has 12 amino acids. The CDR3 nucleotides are TGTGCTTCCACTGGGGGCACCTACGAGCAGTACTTC. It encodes CASTGGTYEQYF.

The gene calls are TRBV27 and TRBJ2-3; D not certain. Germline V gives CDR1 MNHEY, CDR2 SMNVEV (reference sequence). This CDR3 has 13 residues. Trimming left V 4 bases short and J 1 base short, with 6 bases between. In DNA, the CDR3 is TGTGCCAGCAGTTGGGCGCGCACAGATACGCAGTATTTT. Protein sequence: CASSWARTDTQYF.

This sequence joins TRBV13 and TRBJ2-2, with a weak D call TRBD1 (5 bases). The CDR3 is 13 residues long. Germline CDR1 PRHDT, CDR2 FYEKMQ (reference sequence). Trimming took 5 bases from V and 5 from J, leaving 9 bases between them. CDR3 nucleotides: TGTGCCAGCAGCACCCAGGGAACCGGGGAGCTGTTTTTT. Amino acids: CASSTQGTGELFF.